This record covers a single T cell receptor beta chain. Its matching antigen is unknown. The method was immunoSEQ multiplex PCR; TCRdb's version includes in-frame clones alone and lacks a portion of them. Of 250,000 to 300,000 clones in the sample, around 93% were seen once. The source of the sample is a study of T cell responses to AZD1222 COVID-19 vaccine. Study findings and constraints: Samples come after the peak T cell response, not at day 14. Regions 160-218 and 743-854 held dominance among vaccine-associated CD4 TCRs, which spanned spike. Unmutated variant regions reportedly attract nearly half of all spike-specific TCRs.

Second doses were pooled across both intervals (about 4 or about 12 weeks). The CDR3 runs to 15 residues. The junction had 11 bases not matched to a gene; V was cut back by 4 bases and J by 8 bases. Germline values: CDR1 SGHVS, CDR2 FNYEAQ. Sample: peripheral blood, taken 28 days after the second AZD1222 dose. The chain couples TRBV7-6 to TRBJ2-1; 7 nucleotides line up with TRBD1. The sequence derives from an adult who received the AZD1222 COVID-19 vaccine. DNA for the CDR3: TGTGCCAGCAGCTCCCCCGGGACAGCCGAGGATGAGCAGTTCTTC. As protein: CASSSPGTAEDEQFF.